Presented here are 13 T cell receptor beta chains from one specimen sequenced in a study of human T cells and chemical hapten exposure. Unseparated into fractions, whole blood served as the source from which total RNA was extracted. TCRdb re-derived calls from the 5' RACE reads in MiXCR, one entry per CDR3 protein. The sample includes 100,000 to 120,000 distinct CDR3 sequences, roughly 18% of them seen just once. The receptors derive from a human donor in good health.

Only a few counts were recorded for this clonotype. The chain employs TRBV10-3 and TRBJ2-3; D is possibly TRBD2 (6 bases). The CDR3 length is 14 residues. The germline gives CDR1 ENHRY, CDR2 SYGVKD. V lost 4 bases to trimming and J lost 0 bases, with 8 bases between them. The CDR3 loop is CAISGGTSTDTQYF. CDR3 DNA: TGTGCCATCAGTGGGGGGACTAGCACAGATACGCAGTATTTT.

The chain has TRBV20-1 and TRBJ2-1; 8 bases are shared with TRBD1. Germline V gives CDR1 DFQATT, CDR2 SNEGSKA (reference sequence). The CDR3 sequence is 14 residues long. With 6 bases clipped from V and 7 bases from J, the junction kept 11 bases outside the gene matches. The CDR3 sequence is CSAPQGASRNEQFF. The CDR3 coding sequence is TGCAGTGCCCCCCAGGGGGCTAGTCGGAATGAGCAGTTCTTC.

CDR3 in amino acids: CASSSDRVKAFF. In DNA form, the CDR3 reads TGTGCCAGCAGCTCGGACAGGGTAAAGGCTTTCTTT. The chain links TRBV5-6 to TRBJ1-1; 8 positions agree with TRBD1. The CDR3 is made up of 12 amino acids. CDR1 is SGHDT and CDR2 is YYEEEE in the germline V gene. V lost 3 bases and J lost 11; bases outside the gene matches: 6.

This chain joins TRBV4-1 and TRBJ2-7, with 11 nucleotides matching TRBD2. V gave up 6 bases and J gave up 0 bases; unmatched junction bases: 7. Germline CDR1 reads MGHRA; CDR2 reads YSYEKL. The CDR3 covers 16 residues. CDR3 nucleotides: TGCGCCAGCAGTCTTTCTAGCGGGAGGAACTCCTACGAGCAGTACTTC. Its translation: CASSLSSGRNSYEQYF.

V and J are TRBV28 and TRBJ2-7; tentatively, D is TRBD1 or TRBD2 (5 bases each). CDR1 and CDR2 from the germline V gene are MDHEN and SYDVKM. CDR3 size: 13 residues. The germline V and J ends were trimmed by 8 bases and 5 bases, with 16 bases remaining between them. This chain's CDR3 is CASRIGTVDEQYF. The DNA of the CDR3 is TGTGCCAGCCGTATTGGGACGGTGGACGAGCAGTACTTC.

J is TRBJ2-7 and V is TRBV10-3, with D possibly TRBD1 on 5 matching bases. Trimming removed 3 bases from V and 6 bases from J, with 15 bases in between. CDR3 length equals 14 residues. CDR1 is ENHRY, CDR2 SYGVKD, per germline. The CDR3 loop is CAISDLGPGGEQYF. In DNA form, the CDR3 reads TGTGCCATCAGTGACCTGGGGCCGGGCGGCGAGCAGTACTTC.

This rearrangement joins TRBV19 to TRBJ1-5; TRBD1 is a possible D gene (6 bases). CDR1 is LNHDA and CDR2 is SQIVND in the germline V gene (reference sequence). Trimming shortened V by 4 bases and J by 6 bases, and 13 bases separated the two germline ends. The CDR3 runs 14 residues. The CDR3 sequence is CASSKRGNGQPQHF. The CDR3 nucleotides read TGTGCCAGTAGTAAAAGGGGGAACGGTCAGCCCCAGCATTTT.

The chain combines TRBV11-2 with TRBJ2-3; D uncertain. Trimming removed 1 base from V and 4 bases from J, with 15 bases in between. Germline V gives CDR1 SGHAT, CDR2 FQNNGV. CDR3 length: 16 residues. CDR3 region: CASSLGPTLGSDTQYF. The DNA of the CDR3 is TGTGCCAGCAGCTTAGGTCCCACCCTCGGGTCAGATACGCAGTATTTT.

The chain carries TRBV6-5 and TRBJ1-6; a weak D match, TRBD1 (5 bases). This CDR3 comprises 16 residues. V lost 6 bases, J lost 10 bases, and 22 bases lay in between. Germline assignment: CDR1 MNHEY and CDR2 SVGAGI. The CDR3 DNA reads TGTGCCAGCAGCCGGGGGGGGGGACCGGTGGAGTCACCCCTCCACTTT. It yields the protein CASSRGGGPVESPLHF.

The sample holds a few counts of this clonotype. CDR3 in amino acids: CASSLPPFTGPHYEQYF. The CDR3 DNA reads as TGTGCCAGCAGCTTACCTCCCTTCACAGGGCCCCACTACGAGCAGTACTTC. J is TRBJ2-7 and V is TRBV7-8; possible D gene TRBD1, 6 bases. Germline V lookup: CDR1 SGHVS, CDR2 FQNEAQ. This CDR3 spans 17 amino acids. V lost 2 bases to trimming and J lost 3 bases, with 20 bases between them.

V and J are TRBV7-9 and TRBJ1-1; D remains unclear. CDR3 length: 14 amino acids. CDR1 is SEHNR, CDR2 FQNEAQ, per germline (reference sequence). Trimming took off 5 bases at V and 2 bases at J, with 12 bases between the two ends. CDR3 residues: CASSPSGLNTEAFF. The CDR3 nucleotides are TGTGCCAGCAGCCCGTCTGGATTAAACACTGAAGCTTTCTTT.

The chain is built from TRBV7-2 and TRBJ2-5; no clear D gene. V was cut by 5 bases and J by 4 bases, with 11 bases left in between. The CDR3 extends over 13 amino acids. Germline-derived CDR1 and CDR2 are SGHTA and FQGNSA. CDR3 DNA: TGTGCCAGCAGCACTCCCCGGATAGAGACCCAGTACTTC. This encodes CASSTPRIETQYF.

V usage is TRBV28 and J usage is TRBJ2-1; 9 bases align to TRBD2. V lost 5 bases and J lost 4; bases outside the gene matches: 12. CDR3 length: 17 residues. CDR1 is MDHEN, CDR2 SYDVKM, per germline. CDR3 nucleotide sequence: TGTGCCAGCAGTCCCCAATCTGGGCTAGCGGGATACAATGAGCAGTTCTTC. Protein product: CASSPQSGLAGYNEQFF.